What follows describes a single TCR beta chain. There is no known antigen for this receptor. One junction end disagrees with the germline gene, perhaps due to a read error. This sample was included in a study of tumor-infiltrating lymphocytes in primary liver carcinoma (dated by TCRdb to 2015 to 2018). Broadly, across the study: Hepatocellular carcinoma (four) or combined HCC and intrahepatic cholangiocarcinoma (one) was present in the five patients, who were three men and two women aged 30 to 69 years. For each liver tumor, the study sampled five regions along with adjacent normal tissue and blood, and applied TCRbeta repertoire sequencing, expression microarrays and whole-exome sequencing. Tumors of the five patients were stage T1-T3 N0M0 with maximum diameters of roughly 4.2 to 11 cm. Each sample produced about 3.5 to 7.13 million productive TCRbeta reads, and read depth showed no significant difference between tissue types. The 25 or so tumor region samples were profiled with Agilent mRNA microarrays so that TCRbeta repertoire diversity could be related to the local molecular phenotype. A total of roughly 35 specimens from 5 patients went through TCRbeta repertoire sequencing, namely 25 tumor regions, 5 adjacent noncancerous liver tissues and 5 peripheral blood samples. Reproducibility between technical replicate repertoires was high, with correlation coefficients above 0.95 and mean shared-clone rates approximately 0.9. The full study reports these points: Repertoire overlap was found to be higher between tumor regions (mean roughly 36%) than between tumor-adjacent (17%) or tumor-blood (around 14%) pairs, consistent with antigen-driven expansion. Since the samples were bulk and unsorted, there was no way to compare CD4+ and CD8+ T cell repertoires. Only about 7-25% of top clones were found in all five regions of a tumor, suggesting spatial heterogeneity of tumor-infiltrating T cells. A significantly larger repertoire fraction was made up by the top 250 clones in tumors than in blood (p = 0.039). The study included only five patients, and the authors note findings should be validated in a larger study. Because only the TCR beta chain was sequenced and unpaired alpha chains were not captured, true repertoire diversity is likely underestimated.

The germline V gene supplies CDR1 MNHEY and CDR2 SVGAGI. There are 17 amino acids in the CDR3, from cysteine to phenylalanine inclusive. Just CDR3 DNA is preserved here, 51 bases in frame from base 1. Starting from about 500 ng total RNA, TCRbeta-specific cDNA was produced by reverse transcription with a constant-region primer and ProtoScript II reverse transcriptase. The TCRbeta libraries were prepared through three rounds of nested multiplex PCR following a slightly modified ARM-PCR procedure. Multiplex TRBV1-TRBV30 forward primers and a Cbeta reverse primer were used in the first two PCR rounds, each of which was run for around 10 cycles. Sample barcodes and Illumina adapters were attached in a final 25-cycle PCR using Deep VentR polymerase. Amplicons of 200-500 bp were gel-purified with a QIAquick gel extraction kit before sequencing. An Illumina HiSeq 2500 was used to sequence the TCRbeta amplicons with 250-bp paired-end reads. Under the source paper's analysis protocol: To recover full CDR3 sequences, reads were quality-trimmed using Trimmomatic v0.33 and paired reads were then merged using FLASH v1.2.11. V, D and J germline segments were assigned to the rearranged TCRbeta sequences by MiGEC v1.2.1b. Clonotype statistics and Shannon-Wiener diversity indices were calculated with VDJtools v1.0.0. To reduce sampling bias, subsequent analyses other than the diversity analysis used only the 250 most abundant clonotypes in each sample. TCRdb ran its own pipeline on the public reads, namely fastp trimming at Q25 and MiXCR clone calling, and kept in-frame beta chains. Every distinct CDR3 protein forms one entry, paired with its most common genes and DNA. The V and J calls and clone size are TCRdb's, not the authors'. This sample has 99,000 or so distinct CDR3 sequences in its table, and around 84% of those were observed once. The ten largest make up approximately 20% of the sample.

Without any cell sorting, total RNA and DNA were extracted together from about 20-30 mg of bulk tissue using the AllPrep DNA/RNA mini kit. Surgical resection was performed in China between 2015 and early 2016 on several patients with histopathologically diagnosed primary liver carcinoma. Chronic HBV infection was present in the patients, and the patients were treatment-naive at sampling. Five spatially separated regions were sampled per tumor: superior, inferior, left-lateral and right-lateral poles, plus the tumor centre. More than 75% viable tumor cells were found by histology in every tumor sample. Fresh tumor and adjacent tissue pieces were bisected, with one half stored in RNAlater at -80 degrees C and the other half sent for histology.

The sequence was obtained from a man between 40 and 49 years old with primary liver carcinoma and hepatitis B virus infection. Material: liver tumor tissue from sampling region 3. The cell subset or site label, read with the paper, signifies: tumor region T3, left-lateral pole. The chain is made from TRBV6-5 and TRBJ2-7; TRBD1 lines up with 8 middle nucleotides. Here the CDR3 is given as CANSGMTGATRRYEQHF. The nucleotide sequence is TGTGCCAACAGTGGTATGACAGGGGCGACTCGACGTTACGAGCAGCACTTC.